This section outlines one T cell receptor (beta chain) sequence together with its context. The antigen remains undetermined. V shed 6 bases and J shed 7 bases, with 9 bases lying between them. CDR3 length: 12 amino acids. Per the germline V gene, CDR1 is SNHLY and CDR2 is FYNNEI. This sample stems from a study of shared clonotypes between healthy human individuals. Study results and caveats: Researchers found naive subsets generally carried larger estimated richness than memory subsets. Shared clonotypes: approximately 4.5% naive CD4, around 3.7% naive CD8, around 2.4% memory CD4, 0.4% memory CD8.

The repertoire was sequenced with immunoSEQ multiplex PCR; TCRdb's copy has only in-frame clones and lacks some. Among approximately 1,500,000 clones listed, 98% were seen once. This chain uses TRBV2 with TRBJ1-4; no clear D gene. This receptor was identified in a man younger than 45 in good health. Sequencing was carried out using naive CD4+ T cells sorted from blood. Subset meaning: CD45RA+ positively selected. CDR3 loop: CASRLGFEKLFF. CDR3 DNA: TGTGCCAGCAGATTGGGATTTGAAAAACTGTTTTTT.